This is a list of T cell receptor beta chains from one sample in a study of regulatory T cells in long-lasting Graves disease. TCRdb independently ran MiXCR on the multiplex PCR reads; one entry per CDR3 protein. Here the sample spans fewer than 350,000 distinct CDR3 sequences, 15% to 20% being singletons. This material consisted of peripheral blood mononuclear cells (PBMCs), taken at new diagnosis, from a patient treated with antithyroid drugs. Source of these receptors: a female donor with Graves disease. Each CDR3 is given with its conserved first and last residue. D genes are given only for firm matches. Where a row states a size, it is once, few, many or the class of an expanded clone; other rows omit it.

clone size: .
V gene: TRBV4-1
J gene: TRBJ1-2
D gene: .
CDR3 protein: CASSQEILATENDYTF
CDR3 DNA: TGCGCCAGCAGCCAAGAGATCCTGGCGACAGAGAATGACTACACCTTC

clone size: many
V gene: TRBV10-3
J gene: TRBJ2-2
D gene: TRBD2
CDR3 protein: CAISDVPSGLANTGELFF
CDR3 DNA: TGTGCCATCAGTGACGTACCCTCGGGACTAGCGAACACCGGGGAGCTGTTTTTT

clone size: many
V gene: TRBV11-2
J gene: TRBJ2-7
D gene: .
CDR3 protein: CASSSIRDYEQYF
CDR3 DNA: TGTGCCAGCAGCTCAATCCGGGACTACGAGCAGTACTTC

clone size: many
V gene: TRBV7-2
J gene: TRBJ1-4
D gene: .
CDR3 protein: CASSLEALEGNEKLFF
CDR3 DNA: TGTGCCAGCAGCTTAGAAGCACTGGAGGGTAATGAAAAACTGTTTTTT

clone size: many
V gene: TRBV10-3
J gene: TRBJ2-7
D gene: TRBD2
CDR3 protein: CAISERTSGSSYEQYF
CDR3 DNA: TGTGCCATCAGTGAGAGGACTAGCGGGAGCTCCTACGAGCAGTACTTC

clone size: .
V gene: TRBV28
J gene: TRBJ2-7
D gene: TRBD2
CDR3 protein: CASSSASGRSVWYEQYF
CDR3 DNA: TGTGCCAGCAGTTCGGCTAGCGGGAGATCTGTGTGGTACGAGCAGTACTTC

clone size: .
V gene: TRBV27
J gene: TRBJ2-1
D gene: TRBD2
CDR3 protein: CASSLAGESNEQFF
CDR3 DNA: TGTGCCAGCAGTCTAGCGGGAGAAAGCAATGAGCAGTTCTTC

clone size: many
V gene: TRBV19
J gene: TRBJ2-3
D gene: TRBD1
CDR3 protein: CASSYSTARGNTQYF
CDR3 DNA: TGTGCCAGTAGTTATTCCACCGCCAGGGGGAATACGCAGTATTTT

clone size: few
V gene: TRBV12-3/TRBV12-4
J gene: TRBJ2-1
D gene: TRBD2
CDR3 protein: CASRSGTSGIEQFF
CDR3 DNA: TGTGCCAGCAGATCCGGGACTAGCGGGATTGAGCAGTTCTTC

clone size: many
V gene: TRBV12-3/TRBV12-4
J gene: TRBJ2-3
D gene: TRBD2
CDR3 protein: CASRSHFLLAGVPTDTQYF
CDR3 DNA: TGTGCCAGCAGGTCTCATTTCCTACTAGCGGGAGTTCCCACAGATACGCAGTATTTT

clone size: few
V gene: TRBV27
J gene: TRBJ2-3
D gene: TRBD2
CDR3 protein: CASSLSGRASTDTQYF
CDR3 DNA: TGTGCCAGCAGTCTCAGCGGGAGGGCCTCAACAGATACGCAGTATTTT

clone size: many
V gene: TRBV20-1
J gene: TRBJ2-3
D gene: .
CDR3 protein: CSARDAGSDTDTQYF
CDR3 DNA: TGCAGTGCTAGAGATGCAGGGTCGGACACAGATACGCAGTATTTT